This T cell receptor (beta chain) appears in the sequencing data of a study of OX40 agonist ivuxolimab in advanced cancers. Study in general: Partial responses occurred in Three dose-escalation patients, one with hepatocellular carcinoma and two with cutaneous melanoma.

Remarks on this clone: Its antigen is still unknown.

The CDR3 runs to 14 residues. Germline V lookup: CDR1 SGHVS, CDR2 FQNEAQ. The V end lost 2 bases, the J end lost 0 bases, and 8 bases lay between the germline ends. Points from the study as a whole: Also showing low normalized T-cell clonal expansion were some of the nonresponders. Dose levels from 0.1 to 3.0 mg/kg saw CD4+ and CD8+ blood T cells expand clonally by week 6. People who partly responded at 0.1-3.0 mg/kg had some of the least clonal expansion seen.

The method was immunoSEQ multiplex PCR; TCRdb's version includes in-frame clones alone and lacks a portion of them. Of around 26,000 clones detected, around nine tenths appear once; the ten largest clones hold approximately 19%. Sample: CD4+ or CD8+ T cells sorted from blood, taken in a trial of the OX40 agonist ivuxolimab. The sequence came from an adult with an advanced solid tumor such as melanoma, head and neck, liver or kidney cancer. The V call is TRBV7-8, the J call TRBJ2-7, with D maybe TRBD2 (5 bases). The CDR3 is CASSLFGSSYEQYF. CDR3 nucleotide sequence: TGTGCCAGCAGCTTATTTGGGAGCTCCTACGAGCAGTACTTC.